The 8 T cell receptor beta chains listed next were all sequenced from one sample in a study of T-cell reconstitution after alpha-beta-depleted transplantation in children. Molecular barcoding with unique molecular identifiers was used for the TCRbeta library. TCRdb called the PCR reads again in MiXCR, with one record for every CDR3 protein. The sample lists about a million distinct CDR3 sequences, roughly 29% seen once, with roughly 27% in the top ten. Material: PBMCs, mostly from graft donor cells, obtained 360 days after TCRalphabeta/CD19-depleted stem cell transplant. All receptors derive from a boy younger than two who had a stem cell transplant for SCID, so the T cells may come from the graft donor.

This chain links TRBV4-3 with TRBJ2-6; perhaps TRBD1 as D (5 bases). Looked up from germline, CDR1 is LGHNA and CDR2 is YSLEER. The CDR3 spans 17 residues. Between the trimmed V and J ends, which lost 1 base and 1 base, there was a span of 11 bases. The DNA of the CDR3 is TGCGCCAGCAGCCAAGTTTCAGGGCCATCTGGGGCCAACGTCCTGACTTTC. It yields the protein CASSQVSGPSGANVLTF.

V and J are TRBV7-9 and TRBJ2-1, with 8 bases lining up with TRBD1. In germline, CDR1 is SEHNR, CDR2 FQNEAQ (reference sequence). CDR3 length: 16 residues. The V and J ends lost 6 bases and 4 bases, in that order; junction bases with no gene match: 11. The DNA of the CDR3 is TGTGCCAGCAGTCTCATCGACAGGGGCCCTTACAATGAGCAGTTCTTC. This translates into CASSLIDRGPYNEQFF.

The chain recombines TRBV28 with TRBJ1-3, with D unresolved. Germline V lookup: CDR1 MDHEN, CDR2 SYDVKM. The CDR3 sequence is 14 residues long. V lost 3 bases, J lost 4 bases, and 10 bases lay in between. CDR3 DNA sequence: TGTGCCAGCAGTTTTCTCCCCGCCGGAAACACCATATATTTT. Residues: CASSFLPAGNTIYF.

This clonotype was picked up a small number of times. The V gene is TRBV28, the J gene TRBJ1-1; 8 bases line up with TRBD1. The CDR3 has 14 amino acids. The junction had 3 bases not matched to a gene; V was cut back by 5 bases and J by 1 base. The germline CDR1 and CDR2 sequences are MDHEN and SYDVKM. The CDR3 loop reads CASSTGGGNTEAFF. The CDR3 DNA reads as TGTGCCAGCAGTACAGGGGGTGGGAACACTGAAGCTTTCTTT.

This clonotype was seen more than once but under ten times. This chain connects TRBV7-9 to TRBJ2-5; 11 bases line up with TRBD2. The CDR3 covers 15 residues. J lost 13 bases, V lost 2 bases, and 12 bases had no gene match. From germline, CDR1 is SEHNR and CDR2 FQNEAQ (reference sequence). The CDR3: CASSLQGTSGPGRYF. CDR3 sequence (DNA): TGTGCCAGCAGCTTACAAGGGACTAGCGGACCTGGGCGGTACTTC.

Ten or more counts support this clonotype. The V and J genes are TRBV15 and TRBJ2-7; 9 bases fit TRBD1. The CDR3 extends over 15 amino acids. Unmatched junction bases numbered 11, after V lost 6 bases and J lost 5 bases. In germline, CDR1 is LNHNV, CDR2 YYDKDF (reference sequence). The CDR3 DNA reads TGTGCCACCAGTACCCCCGGGACAGGGTATCACGAGCAGTACTTC. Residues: CATSTPGTGYHEQYF.

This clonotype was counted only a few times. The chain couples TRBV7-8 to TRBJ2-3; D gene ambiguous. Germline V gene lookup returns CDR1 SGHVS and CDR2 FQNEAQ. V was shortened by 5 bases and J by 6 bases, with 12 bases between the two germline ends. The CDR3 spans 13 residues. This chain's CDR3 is CASSRIYQDTQYF. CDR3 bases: TGTGCCAGCAGCCGAATCTATCAGGATACGCAGTATTTT.

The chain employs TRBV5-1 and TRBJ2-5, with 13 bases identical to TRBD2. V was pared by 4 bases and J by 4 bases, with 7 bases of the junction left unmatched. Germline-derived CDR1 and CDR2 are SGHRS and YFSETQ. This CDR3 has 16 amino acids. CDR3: CASSRPGLAGRETQYF. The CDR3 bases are TGCGCCAGCAGCCGTCCGGGACTAGCGGGGAGAGAGACCCAGTACTTC. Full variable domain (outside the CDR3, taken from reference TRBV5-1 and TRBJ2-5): KAGVTQTPRYLIKTRGQQVTLSCSPISGHRSVSWYQQTPGQGLQFLFEYFSETQRNKGNFPGRFSGRQFSNSRSEMNVSTLELGDSALYLCASSRPGLAGRETQYFGPGTRLLVL.